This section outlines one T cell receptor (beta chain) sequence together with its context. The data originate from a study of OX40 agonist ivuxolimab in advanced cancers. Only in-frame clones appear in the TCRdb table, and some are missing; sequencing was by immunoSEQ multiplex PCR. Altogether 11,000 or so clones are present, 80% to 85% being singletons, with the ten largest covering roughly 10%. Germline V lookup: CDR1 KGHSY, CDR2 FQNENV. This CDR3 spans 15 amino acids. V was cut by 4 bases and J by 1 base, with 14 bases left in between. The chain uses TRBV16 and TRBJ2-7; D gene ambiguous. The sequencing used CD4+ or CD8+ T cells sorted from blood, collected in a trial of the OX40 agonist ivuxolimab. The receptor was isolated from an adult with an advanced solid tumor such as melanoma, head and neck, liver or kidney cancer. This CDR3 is CASSLRQIGSYEQYF. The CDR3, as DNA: TGTGCCAGCAGCCTTAGGCAGATTGGGTCCTACGAGCAGTACTTC.